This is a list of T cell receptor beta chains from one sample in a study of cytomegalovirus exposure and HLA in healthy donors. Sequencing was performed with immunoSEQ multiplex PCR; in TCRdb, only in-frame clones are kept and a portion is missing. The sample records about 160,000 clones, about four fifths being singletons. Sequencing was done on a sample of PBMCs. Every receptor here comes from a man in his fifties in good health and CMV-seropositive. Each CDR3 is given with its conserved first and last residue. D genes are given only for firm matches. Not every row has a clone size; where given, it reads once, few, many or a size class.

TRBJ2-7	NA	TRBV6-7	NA	CASSYSRDFFSYEQYF	TGTGCCAGCAGTTACTCCAGGGACTTTTTCTCCTACGAGCAGTACTTC
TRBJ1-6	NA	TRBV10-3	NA	CAIGPVGRNSPLHF	TGTGCCATCGGTCCTGTGGGGCGTAATTCACCCCTCCACTTT
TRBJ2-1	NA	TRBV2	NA	CASSEDRGAYNEQFF	TGTGCCAGCAGTGAAGATCGCGGCGCCTACAATGAGCAGTTCTTC
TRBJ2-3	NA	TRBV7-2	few	CASSGGGGADTQYF	TGTGCCAGCAGCGGGGGGGGCGGGGCCGATACGCAGTATTTT
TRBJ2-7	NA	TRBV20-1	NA	CSASGDHEQYF	TGCAGTGCCTCAGGGGATCACGAGCAGTACTTC
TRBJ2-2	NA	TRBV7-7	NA	CASTPWGAGELFF	TGTGCTAGCACCCCGTGGGGAGCCGGGGAGCTGTTTTTT
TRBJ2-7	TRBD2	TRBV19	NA	CASSIAPAGVGYEQYF	TGTGCCAGTAGTATAGCTCCAGCGGGAGTCGGCTACGAGCAGTACTTC
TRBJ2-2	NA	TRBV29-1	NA	CSVVGQNTGELFF	TGCAGCGTTGTGGGGCAGAACACCGGGGAGCTGTTTTTT
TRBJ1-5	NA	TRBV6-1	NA	CASSPREGNQPQHF	TGTGCCAGCAGCCCCAGGGAAGGCAATCAGCCCCAGCATTTT
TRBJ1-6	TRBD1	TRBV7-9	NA	CSSSTDRAGSPLHF	TGTTCCAGCAGTACTGACAGGGCAGGCTCACCCCTCCACTTT
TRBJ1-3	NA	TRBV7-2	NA	CASSLQINSGNTIYF	TGTGCCAGCAGCTTACAGATTAACTCTGGAAACACCATATATTTT
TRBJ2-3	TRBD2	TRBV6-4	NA	CASSDSIAGGSNTQYF	TGTGCCAGCAGTGACTCGATAGCGGGGGGATCTAATACGCAGTATTTT
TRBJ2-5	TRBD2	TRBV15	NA	CATRPGTSGGQETQYF	TGTGCCACCCGACCTGGGACTAGCGGGGGCCAAGAGACCCAGTACTTC
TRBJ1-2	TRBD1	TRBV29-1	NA	CSVARDSTFYGYTF	TGCAGCGTTGCCAGGGACAGCACCTTCTATGGCTACACCTTC
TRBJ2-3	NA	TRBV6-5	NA	CASSYSAPVPDTQYF	TGTGCCAGCAGTTACTCGGCTCCAGTCCCAGATACGCAGTATTTT
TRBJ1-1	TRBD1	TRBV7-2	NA	CASSPRTGGNTEAFF	TGTGCCAGCAGCCCGAGGACAGGGGGGAACACTGAAGCTTTCTTT
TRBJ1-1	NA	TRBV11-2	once	CASRLEAEGAFF	TGTGCCAGCAGATTAGAGGCCGAGGGAGCTTTCTTT
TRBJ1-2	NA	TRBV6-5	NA	CASSYSGTLPYDGYTF	TGTGCCAGCAGTTACTCGGGGACATTACCCTATGATGGCTACACCTTC
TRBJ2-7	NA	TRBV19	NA	CASTGPGDEQYF	TGTGCCAGTACCGGGCCCGGGGACGAGCAGTACTTC
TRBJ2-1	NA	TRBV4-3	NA	CASSQTSFSEQFF	TGCGCCAGCAGCCAAACTAGCTTTAGTGAGCAGTTCTTC
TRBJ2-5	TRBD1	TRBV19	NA	CASSWGQGFQETQYF	TGTGCCAGTAGTTGGGGACAGGGTTTCCAAGAGACCCAGTACTTC
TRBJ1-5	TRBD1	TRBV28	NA	CASTPRQGGVGNQPQHF	TGTGCCAGCACCCCAAGACAGGGAGGTGTAGGCAATCAGCCCCAGCATTTT
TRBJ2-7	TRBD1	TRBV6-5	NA	CASSYPGQGADEQYF	TGTGCCAGCAGTTACCCCGGACAGGGGGCCGACGAGCAGTACTTC
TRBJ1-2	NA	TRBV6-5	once	CASTDTWGSGYGYTF	TGTGCCAGCACCGACACCTGGGGCTCCGGCTATGGCTACACCTTC
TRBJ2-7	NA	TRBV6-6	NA	CATGGANQDEQYF	TGTGCCACCGGAGGGGCGAATCAAGACGAGCAGTACTTC
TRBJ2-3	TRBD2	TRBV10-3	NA	CAISKLAGSDTQYF	TGTGCCATCAGTAAACTAGCGGGGTCAGATACGCAGTATTTT
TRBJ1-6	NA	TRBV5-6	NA	CASSLVPGIPSSYNSPLHF	TGTGCCAGCAGCTTGGTCCCAGGAATTCCAAGCTCCTATAATTCACCCCTCCACTTT
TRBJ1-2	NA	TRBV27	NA	CASSFTAASGYTF	TGTGCCAGCAGTTTTACAGCCGCGAGTGGCTACACCTTC
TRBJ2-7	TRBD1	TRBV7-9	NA	CSSSLGWDSRNTYEQYF	TGTTCCAGCAGCTTAGGGTGGGACAGCCGAAACACCTACGAGCAGTACTTC
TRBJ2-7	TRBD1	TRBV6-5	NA	CASSTGPYREQYF	TGTGCCAGCTCGACAGGGCCATATCGCGAGCAGTACTTC
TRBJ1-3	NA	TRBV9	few	CASSARTGNSGNTIYF	TGTGCCAGCAGCGCAAGGACGGGGAACTCTGGAAACACCATATATTTT
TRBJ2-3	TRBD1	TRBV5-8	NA	CASSLEGALTDTQYF	TGTGCCAGCAGCTTGGAGGGGGCGCTTACAGATACGCAGTATTTT
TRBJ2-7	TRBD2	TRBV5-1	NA	CASSLVLAAYEQYF	TGCGCCAGCAGCTTGGTCCTAGCGGCCTACGAGCAGTACTTC
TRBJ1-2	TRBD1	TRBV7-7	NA	CASSLEGARDYGYTF	TGTGCTAGCAGCTTAGAGGGGGCGCGAGACTATGGCTACACCTTC
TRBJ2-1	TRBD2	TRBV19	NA	CASSRPGLDSNEQFF	TGTGCCAGTAGCCGACCGGGACTAGACAGCAATGAGCAGTTCTTC
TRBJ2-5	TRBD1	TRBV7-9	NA	CASSTGTGQETQYF	TGTGCCAGCAGCACCGGGACAGGCCAAGAGACCCAGTACTTC
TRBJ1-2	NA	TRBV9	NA	CASSSTGYYGYTF	TGTGCCAGCAGCTCCACGGGTTACTATGGCTACACCTTC
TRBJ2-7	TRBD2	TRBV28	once	CASLGASGTEQYF	TGTGCCAGCCTGGGGGCTAGCGGGACCGAGCAGTACTTC
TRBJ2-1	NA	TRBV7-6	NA	CASSLSGFNNEQFF	TGTGCCAGCAGCTTATCAGGGTTCAACAATGAGCAGTTCTTC
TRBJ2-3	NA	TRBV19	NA	CASKQTDKPDTQYF	TGTGCCAGCAAACAAACGGACAAACCAGATACGCAGTATTTT
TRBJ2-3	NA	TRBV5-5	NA	CASNWAGSTDTQYF	TGTGCCAGCAACTGGGCAGGGTCAACAGATACGCAGTATTTT
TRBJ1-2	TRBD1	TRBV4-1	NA	CASSHLGQDGYTF	TGCGCCAGCAGCCACCTAGGACAGGATGGCTACACCTTC
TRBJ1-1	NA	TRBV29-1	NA	CSVKTLYTEAFF	TGCAGCGTTAAGACACTCTACACTGAAGCTTTCTTT
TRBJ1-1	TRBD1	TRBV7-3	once	CASSYRDRSEAFF	TGTGCCAGCAGCTACCGGGACAGGAGTGAAGCTTTCTTT
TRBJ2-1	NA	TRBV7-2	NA	CASSLYRDNEQFF	TGTGCCAGCAGCTTATACAGGGACAATGAGCAGTTCTTC
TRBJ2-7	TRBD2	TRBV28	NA	CASSSPPSGRVYYEQYF	TGTGCCAGCAGTTCCCCCCCTAGCGGGAGGGTATACTACGAGCAGTACTTC
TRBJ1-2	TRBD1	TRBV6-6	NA	CASSYSGQGADGYTF	TGTGCCAGCAGTTACTCGGGACAGGGGGCGGATGGCTACACCTTC
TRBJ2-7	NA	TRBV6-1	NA	CASGHWGASYEQYF	TGTGCCAGCGGCCACTGGGGAGCGTCCTACGAGCAGTACTTC